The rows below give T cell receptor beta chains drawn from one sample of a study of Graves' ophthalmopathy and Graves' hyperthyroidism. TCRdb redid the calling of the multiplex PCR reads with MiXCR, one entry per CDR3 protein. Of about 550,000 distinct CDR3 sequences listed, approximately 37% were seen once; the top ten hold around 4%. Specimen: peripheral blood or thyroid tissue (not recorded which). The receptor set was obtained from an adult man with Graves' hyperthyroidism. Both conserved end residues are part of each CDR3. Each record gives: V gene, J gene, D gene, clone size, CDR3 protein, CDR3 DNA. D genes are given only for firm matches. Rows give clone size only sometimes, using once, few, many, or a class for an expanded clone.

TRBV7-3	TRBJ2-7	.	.	CASSTDRTDEQYF	TGTGCCAGCAGCACAGACAGGACCGATGAGCAGTACTTC
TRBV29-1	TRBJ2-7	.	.	CSVEGVENSYEQYF	TGCAGCGTCGAGGGGGTAGAGAACTCCTACGAGCAGTACTTC
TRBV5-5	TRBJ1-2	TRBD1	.	CASSSPEQGAYLHGYTF	TGTGCCAGCAGCTCTCCAGAACAGGGGGCTTACCTTCATGGCTACACCTTC
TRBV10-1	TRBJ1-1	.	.	CASSATIGPEASF	TGCGCCAGCAGTGCTACAATAGGACCTGAAGCTTCCTTT
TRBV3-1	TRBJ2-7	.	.	CASSQDLQQPDEQYF	TGTGCCAGCAGCCAAGACTTACAGCAGCCTGATGAGCAGTACTTC
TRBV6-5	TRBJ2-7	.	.	CASSYVGEYGYEQYF	TGTGCCAGCAGTTACGTAGGGGAGTATGGCTACGAGCAGTACTTC
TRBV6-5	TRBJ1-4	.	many	CASSTGLSGKKLFF	TGTGCCAGCAGCACAGGGTTGAGTGGGAAAAAACTGTTTTTT
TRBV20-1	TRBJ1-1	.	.	CSASGWGMNTEAFF	TGCAGTGCTAGTGGCTGGGGTATGAACACTGAAGCTTTCTTT
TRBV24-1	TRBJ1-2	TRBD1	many	CATSDAGQGSGYTF	TGTGCCACCAGTGATGCGGGACAGGGATCCGGCTACACCTTC
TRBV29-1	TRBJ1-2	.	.	CSVGEQGLNYGYTF	TGCAGCGTTGGAGAACAGGGCCTTAACTATGGCTACACCTTC
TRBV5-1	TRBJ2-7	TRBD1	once	CASSGGTGLDVQYF	TGCGCCAGCAGCGGGGGGACAGGCCTTGACGTGCAGTACTTC
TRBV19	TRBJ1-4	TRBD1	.	CASKEDRGANEKLFF	TGTGCCAGTAAGGAGGACAGGGGTGCTAATGAAAAACTGTTTTTT
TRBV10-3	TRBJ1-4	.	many	CATGESEAGNEKLFF	TGTGCCACCGGCGAGAGTGAAGCGGGTAATGAAAAACTGTTTTTT
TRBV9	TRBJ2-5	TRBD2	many	CGLQGGRAGETQYF	TGTGGCTTGCAAGGCGGGAGGGCCGGAGAGACCCAGTACTTC
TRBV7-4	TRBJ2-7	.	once	CAISPDGGGNTGDEQYF	TGTGCCATCAGCCCCGATGGGGGGGGCAACACCGGGGACGAGCAGTACTTC
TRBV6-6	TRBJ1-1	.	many	CASSYGSYMNTEAFF	TGTGCCAGCAGTTACGGCAGTTACATGAACACTGAAGCTTTCTTT
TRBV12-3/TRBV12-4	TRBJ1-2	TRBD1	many	CASSQGQGRGYTF	TGTGCCAGCAGTCAAGGACAGGGAAGAGGCTACACCTTC
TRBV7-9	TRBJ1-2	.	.	CASSLDSQEDFFGHGYTF	TGTGCCAGCAGCTTAGACTCACAGGAGGATTTCTTTGGTCATGGCTACACCTTC
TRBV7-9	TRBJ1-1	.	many	CASSLGLGDTEAFF	TGTGCCAGCAGCTTAGGTCTCGGGGACACTGAAGCTTTCTTT
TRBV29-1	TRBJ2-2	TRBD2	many	CSVEKAGGKNTGELFF	TGCAGCGTTGAAAAGGCGGGGGGCAAGAACACCGGGGAGCTGTTTTTT
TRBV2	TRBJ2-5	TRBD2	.	CASWTSGSLETQYF	TGTGCCAGCTGGACTAGCGGGAGTCTGGAGACCCAGTACTTC
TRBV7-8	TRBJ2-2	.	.	CASSLVAAMDTGELFF	TGTGCCAGCAGCTTAGTAGCGGCTATGGACACCGGGGAGCTGTTTTTT
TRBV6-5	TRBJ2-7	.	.	CASTPSWGYEQYF	TGTGCCAGCACCCCGTCGTGGGGGTACGAGCAGTACTTC
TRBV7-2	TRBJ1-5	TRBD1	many	CASSLTPGQGGQPQHF	TGTGCCAGCAGCTTAACTCCAGGACAGGGCGGGCAGCCCCAGCATTTT
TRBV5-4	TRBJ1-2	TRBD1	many	CASSLGTGPSNYGYTF	TGTGCCAGCAGCTTGGGGACAGGGCCTTCTAACTATGGCTACACCTTC
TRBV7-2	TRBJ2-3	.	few	CASTKSYTQYF	TGTGCCAGCACCAAATCCTATACGCAGTATTTT
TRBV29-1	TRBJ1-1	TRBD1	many	CSVTGGGNTEAFF	TGCAGCGTCACAGGGGGCGGGAACACTGAAGCTTTCTTT
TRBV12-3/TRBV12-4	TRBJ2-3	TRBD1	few	CASTGTVSTDTQYF	TGTGCCAGCACCGGGACAGTTAGCACAGATACGCAGTATTTT
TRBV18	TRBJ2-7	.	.	CASSDAGLSYEQYF	TGTGCCAGCTCAGACGCGGGCCTCAGCTACGAGCAGTACTTC
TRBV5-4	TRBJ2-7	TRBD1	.	CASSPRQGRSEQYF	TGTGCCAGCAGCCCCAGACAGGGGCGCTCCGAGCAGTACTTC
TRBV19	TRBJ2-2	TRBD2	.	CASRRDGGTGELFF	TGTGCCAGTAGACGTGACGGGGGGACCGGGGAGCTGTTTTTT
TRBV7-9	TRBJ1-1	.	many	CASSFPQAAGYTEAFF	TGTGCCAGCAGCTTCCCACAGGCTGCAGGGTACACTGAAGCTTTCTTT
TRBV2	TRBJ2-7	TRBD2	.	CASSEPRGGYEQYF	TGTGCCAGCAGTGAGCCTCGGGGGGGATACGAGCAGTACTTC
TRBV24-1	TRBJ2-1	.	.	CATSGPSNEQFF	TGTGCCACCAGTGGGCCATCCAATGAGCAGTTCTTC
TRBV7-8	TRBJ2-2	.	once	CASSPRWGTGELFF	TGTGCCAGCAGCCCTAGGTGGGGCACCGGGGAGCTGTTTTTT